Each of the 2 T cell receptor beta chains below was sequenced from the same sample in a study of blood T cells in healthy people across ages. A second PCR, run for about 7 to 11 cycles, used a sample-barcoded 5' primer plus a J-beta primer mix. From the 5' RACE reads, TCRdb called clonotypes with MiXCR, one entry per CDR3 protein. The table lists some 1.5 million distinct CDR3 sequences, 35% to 45% of them singletons. The specimen sequenced was blood. The receptors were sampled from a woman in her late teens or twenties in good health.

Only a few counts were recorded for this clonotype. The rearrangement uses TRBV27 and TRBJ2-3, with TRBD1 as a possible D gene (5 bases). Germline-derived CDR1 and CDR2 are MNHEY and SMNVEV (reference sequence). CDR3 length equals 14 residues. The V end lost 2 bases, the J end lost 2 bases, and 8 bases lay between the germline ends. CDR3 region: CASSLNRITDTQYF. The CDR3 DNA reads as TGTGCCAGCAGTTTAAACAGGATCACAGATACGCAGTATTTT.

The chain is built from TRBV29-1 and TRBJ1-2; the D is unclear. V shed 5 bases and J shed 2 bases, with 12 bases lying between them. Germline values: CDR1 SQVTM, CDR2 ANQGSEA. The CDR3 spans 13 residues. The CDR3 spells CSVQGLGNYGYTF. The DNA of the CDR3 is TGCAGCGTTCAAGGGCTCGGGAACTATGGCTACACCTTC.